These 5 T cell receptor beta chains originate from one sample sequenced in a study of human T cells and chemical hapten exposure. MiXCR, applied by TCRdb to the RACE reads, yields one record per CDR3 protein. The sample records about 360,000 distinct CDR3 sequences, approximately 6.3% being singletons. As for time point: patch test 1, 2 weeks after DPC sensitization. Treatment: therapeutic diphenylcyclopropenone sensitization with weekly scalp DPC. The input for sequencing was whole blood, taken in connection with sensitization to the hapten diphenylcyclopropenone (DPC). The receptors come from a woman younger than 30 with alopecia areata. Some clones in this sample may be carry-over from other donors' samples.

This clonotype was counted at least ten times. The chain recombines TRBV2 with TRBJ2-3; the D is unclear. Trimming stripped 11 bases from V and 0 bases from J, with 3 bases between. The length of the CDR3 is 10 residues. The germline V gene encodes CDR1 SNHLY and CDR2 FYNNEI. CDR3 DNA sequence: TGTGCCGAGAGCACAGATACGCAGTATTTT. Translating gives CAESTDTQYF.

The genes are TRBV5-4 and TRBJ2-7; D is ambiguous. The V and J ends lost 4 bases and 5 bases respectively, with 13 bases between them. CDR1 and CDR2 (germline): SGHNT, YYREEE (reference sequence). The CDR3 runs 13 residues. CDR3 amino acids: CASSLEQINEQYF. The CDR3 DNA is TGTGCCAGCAGCCTGGAACAGATCAACGAGCAGTACTTC.

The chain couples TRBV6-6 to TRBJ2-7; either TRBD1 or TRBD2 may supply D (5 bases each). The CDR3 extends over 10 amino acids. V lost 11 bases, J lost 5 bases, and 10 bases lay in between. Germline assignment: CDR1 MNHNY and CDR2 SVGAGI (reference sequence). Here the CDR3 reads CAAGGHEQYF. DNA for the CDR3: TGTGCCGCTGGGGGACACGAGCAGTACTTC.

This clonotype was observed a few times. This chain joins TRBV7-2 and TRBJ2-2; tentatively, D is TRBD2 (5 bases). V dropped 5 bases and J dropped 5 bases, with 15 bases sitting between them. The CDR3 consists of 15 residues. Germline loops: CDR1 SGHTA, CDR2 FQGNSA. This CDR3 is CASSPSGWGTGELFF. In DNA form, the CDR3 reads TGTGCCAGCAGCCCCAGCGGCTGGGGAACCGGGGAGCTGTTTTTT.

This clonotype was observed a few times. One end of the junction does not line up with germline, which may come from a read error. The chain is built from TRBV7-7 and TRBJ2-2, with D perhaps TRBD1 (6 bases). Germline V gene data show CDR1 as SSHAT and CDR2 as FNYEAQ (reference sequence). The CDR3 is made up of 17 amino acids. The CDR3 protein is CASSRIRGPLNTGELFF. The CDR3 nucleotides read TGTGCTAGCAGCCGAATCAGGGGACCTTTGAACACCGGGGAGCTGTTTTTT.